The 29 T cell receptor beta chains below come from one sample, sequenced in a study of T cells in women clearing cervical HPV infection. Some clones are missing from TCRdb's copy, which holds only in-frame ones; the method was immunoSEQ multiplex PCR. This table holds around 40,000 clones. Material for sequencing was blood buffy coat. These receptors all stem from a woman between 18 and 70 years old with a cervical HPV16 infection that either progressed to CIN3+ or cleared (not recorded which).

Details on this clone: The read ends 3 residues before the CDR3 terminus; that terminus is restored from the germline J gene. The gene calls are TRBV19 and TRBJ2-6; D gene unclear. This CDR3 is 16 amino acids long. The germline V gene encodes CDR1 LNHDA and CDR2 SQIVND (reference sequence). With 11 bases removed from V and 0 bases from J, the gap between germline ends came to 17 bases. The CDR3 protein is CASHARKNSGANVLTF. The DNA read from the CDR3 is TGTGCCTCCCACGCGCGGAAAAACTCTGGGGCCAACGTC. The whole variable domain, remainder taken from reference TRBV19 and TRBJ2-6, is DGGITQSPKYLFRKEGQNVTLSCEQNLNHDAMYWYRQDPGQGLRLIYYSQIVNDFQKGDIAEGYSVSREKKESFPLTVTSAQKNPTAFYLCASHARKNSGANVLTFGAGSRLTVL.

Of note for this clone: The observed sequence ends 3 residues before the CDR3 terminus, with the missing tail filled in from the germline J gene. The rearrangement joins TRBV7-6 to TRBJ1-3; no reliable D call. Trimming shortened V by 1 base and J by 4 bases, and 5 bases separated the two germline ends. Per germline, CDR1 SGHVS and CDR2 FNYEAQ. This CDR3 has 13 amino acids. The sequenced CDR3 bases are TGTGCCAGCAGCTTAGTAGAGGGAAACACC. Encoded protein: CASSLVEGNT. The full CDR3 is CASSLVEGNTIYF.

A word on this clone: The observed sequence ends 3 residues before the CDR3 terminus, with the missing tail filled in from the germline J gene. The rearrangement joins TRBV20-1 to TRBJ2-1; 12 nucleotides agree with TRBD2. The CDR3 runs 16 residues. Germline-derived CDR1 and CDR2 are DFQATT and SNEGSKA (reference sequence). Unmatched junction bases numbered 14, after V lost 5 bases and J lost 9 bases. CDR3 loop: CSAQRLAGVGGGEQFF. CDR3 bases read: TGCAGTGCTCAACGACTAGCGGGAGTGGGGGGCGGTGAG.

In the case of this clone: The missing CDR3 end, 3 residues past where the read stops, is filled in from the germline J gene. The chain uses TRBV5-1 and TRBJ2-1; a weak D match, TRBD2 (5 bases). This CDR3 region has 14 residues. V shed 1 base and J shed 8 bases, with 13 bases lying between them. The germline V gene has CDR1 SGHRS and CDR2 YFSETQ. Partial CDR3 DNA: TGCGCCAGCAGCTTGTATAGCGACGTCCATGAG. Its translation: CASSLYSDVHE. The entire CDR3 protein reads CASSLYSDVHEQFF.

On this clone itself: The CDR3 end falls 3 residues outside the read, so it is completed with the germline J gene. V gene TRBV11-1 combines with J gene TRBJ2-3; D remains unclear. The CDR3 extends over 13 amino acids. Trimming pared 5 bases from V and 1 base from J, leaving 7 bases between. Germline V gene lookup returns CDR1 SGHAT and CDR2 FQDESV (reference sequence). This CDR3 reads CASSLSGTDTQYF. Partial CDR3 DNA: TGTGCCAGCAGCCTGTCGGGCACAGATACG.

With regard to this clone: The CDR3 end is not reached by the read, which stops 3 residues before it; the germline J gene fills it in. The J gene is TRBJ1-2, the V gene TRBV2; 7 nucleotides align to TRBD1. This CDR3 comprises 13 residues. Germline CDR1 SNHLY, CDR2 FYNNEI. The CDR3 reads CASKRQGSYDYTF. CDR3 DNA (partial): TGTGCCAGCAAAAGACAGGGCTCCTACGAC.

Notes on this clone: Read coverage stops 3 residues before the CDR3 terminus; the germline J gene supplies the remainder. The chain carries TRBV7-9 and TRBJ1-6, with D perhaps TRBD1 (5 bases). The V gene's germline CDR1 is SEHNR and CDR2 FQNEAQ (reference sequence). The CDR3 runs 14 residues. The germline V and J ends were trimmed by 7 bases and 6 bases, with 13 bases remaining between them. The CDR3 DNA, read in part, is TGTGCCAGCAACGTCGGGGGGGGTAATTCACCC. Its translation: CASNVGGGNSP. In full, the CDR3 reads CASNVGGGNSPLHF.

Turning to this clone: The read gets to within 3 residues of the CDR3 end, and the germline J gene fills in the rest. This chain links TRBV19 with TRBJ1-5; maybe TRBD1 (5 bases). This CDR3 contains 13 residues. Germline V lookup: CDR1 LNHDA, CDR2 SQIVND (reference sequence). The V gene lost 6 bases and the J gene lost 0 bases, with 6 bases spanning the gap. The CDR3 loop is CASSRASNQPQHF. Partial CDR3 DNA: TGTGCCAGTAGCAGGGCTAGCAATCAGCCC.

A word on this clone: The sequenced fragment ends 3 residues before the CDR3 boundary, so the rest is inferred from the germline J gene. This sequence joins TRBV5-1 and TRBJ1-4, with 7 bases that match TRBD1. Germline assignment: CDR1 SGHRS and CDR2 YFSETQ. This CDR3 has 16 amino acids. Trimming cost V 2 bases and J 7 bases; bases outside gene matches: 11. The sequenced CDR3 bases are TGCGCCAGCAGCTTCATCCCGGGACAGCCGACTGAAAAA. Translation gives CASSFIPGQPTEK. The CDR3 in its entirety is CASSFIPGQPTEKLFF.

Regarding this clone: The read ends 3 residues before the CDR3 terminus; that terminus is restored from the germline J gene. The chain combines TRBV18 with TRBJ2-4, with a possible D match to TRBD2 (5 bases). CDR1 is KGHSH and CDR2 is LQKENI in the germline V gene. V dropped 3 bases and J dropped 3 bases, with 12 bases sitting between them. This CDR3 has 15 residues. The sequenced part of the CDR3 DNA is TGTGCCAGCTCACCCGGCGGGCAGAGCAAAAACATT. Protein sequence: CASSPGGQSKNI. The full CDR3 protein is CASSPGGQSKNIQYF.

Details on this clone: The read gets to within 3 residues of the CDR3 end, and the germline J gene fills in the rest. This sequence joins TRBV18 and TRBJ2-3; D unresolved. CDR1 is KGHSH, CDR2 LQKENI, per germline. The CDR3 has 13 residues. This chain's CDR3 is CASVQSSQETQYF. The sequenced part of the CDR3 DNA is TGTGCCAGCGTCCAATCCTCACAAGAGACG.

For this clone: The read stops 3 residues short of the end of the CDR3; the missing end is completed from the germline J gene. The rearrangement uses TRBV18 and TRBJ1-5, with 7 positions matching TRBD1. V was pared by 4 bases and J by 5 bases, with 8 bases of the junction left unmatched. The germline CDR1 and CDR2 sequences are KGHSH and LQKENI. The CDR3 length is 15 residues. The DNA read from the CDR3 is TGTGCCAGCTCACTACACAGGGGTGGGGATCAGCCC. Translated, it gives CASSLHRGGDQP. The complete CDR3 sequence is CASSLHRGGDQPQHF.

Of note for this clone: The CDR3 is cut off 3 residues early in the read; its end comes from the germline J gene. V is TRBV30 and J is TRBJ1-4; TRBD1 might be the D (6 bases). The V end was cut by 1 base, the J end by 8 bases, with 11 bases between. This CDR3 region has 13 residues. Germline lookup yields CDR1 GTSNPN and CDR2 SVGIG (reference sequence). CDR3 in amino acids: CAWSGGRGEKLFF. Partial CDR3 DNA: TGTGCCTGGAGTGGGGGGCGCGGGGAAAAA.

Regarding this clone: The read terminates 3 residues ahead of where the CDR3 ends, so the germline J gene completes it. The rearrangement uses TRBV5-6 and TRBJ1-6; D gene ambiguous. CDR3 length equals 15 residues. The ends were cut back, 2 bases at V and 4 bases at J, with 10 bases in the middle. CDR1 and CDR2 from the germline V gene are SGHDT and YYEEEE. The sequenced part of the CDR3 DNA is TGTGCCAGCAGCTTACCAGGCGGGTATAATTCACCC. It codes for CASSLPGGYNSP. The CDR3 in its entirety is CASSLPGGYNSPLHF.

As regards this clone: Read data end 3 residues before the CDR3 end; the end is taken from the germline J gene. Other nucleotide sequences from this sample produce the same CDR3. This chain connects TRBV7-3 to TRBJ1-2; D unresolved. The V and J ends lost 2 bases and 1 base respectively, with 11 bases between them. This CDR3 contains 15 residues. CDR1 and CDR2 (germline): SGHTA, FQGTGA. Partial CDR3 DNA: TGTGCCAGCAGCTTAGCAGCGGGATATAACTATGGC. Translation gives CASSLAAGYNYG. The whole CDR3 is CASSLAAGYNYGYTF.

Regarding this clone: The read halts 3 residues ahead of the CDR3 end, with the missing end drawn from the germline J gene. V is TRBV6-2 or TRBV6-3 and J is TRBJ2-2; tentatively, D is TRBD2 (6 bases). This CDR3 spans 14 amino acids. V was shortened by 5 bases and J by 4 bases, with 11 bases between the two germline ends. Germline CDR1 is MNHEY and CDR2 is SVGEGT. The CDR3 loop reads CASSQDYPTGELFF. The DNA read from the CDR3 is TGTGCCAGCAGTCAGGACTATCCCACCGGGGAG.

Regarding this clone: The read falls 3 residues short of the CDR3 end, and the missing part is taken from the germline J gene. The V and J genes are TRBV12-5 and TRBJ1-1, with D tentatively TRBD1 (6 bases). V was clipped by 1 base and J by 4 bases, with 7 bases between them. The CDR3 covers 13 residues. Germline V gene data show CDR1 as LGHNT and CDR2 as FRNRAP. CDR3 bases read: TGTGCTAGTGGTTTGGGGGGGCGCACTGAA. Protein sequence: CASGLGGRTE. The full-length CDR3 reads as CASGLGGRTEAFF.

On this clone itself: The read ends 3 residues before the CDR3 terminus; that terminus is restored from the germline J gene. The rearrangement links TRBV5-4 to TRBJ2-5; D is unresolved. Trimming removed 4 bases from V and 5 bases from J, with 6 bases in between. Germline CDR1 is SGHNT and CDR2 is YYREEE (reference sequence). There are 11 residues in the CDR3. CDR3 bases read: TGTGCCAGCAGCGTAGGGGAGACC. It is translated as CASSVGET. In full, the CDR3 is CASSVGETQYF. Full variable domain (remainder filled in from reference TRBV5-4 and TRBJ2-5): ETGVTQSPTHLIKTRGQQVTLRCSSQSGHNTVSWYQQALGQGPQFIFQYYREEENGRGNFPPRFSGLQFPNYSSELNVNALELDDSALYLCASSVGETQYFGPGTRLLVL.

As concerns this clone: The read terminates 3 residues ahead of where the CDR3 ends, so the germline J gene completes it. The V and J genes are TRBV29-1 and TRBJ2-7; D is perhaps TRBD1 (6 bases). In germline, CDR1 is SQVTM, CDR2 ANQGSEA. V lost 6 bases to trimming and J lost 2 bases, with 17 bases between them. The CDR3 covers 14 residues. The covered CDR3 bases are TGCAGCGTGTACCCGGGCAGGGGAACCTACGAG. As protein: CSVYPGRGTYE. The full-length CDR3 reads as CSVYPGRGTYEQYF.

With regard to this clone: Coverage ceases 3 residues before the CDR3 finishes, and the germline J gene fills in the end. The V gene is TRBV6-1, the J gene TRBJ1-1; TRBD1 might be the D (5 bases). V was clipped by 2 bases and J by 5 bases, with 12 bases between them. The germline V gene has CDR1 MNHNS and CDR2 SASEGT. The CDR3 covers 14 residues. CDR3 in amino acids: CASSEIQGSTEAFF. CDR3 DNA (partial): TGTGCCAGCAGTGAAATTCAGGGTAGTACTGAA.

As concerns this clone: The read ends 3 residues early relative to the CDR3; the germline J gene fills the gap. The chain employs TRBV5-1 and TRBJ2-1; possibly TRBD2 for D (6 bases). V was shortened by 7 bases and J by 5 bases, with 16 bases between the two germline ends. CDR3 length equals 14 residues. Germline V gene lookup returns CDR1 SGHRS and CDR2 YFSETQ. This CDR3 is CASGEPGLHNEQFF. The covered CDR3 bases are TGCGCCAGCGGGGAGCCGGGACTTCACAATGAG.

Partial CDR3 DNA: TGTGCCAGCTCCCCAAGGACTAGCGGTGATACC. Translating it yields CASSPRTSGDT. The entire CDR3 protein is CASSPRTSGDTYTF. V and J are TRBV18 and TRBJ1-2; no firm D call. The read ends 3 residues shy of where the CDR3 ends; the end is completed using the germline J gene. The CDR3 consists of 14 residues. The germline V gene encodes CDR1 KGHSH and CDR2 LQKENI. Variable domain in full (rest from reference TRBV18 and TRBJ1-2): NAGVMQNPRHLVRRRGQEARLRCSPMKGHSHVYWYRQLPEEGLKFMVYLQKENIIDESGMPKERFSAEFPKEGPSILRIQQVVRGDSAAYFCASSPRTSGDTYTFGSGTRLTVV.

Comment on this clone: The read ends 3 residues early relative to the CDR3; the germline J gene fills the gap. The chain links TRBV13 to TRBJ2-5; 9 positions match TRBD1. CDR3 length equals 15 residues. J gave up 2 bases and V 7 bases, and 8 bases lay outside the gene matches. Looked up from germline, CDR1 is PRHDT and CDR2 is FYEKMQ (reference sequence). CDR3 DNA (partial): TGTGCCAGCAATAAGGGACAGGGTTTACAAGAGACC. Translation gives CASNKGQGLQET. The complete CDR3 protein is CASNKGQGLQETQYF.

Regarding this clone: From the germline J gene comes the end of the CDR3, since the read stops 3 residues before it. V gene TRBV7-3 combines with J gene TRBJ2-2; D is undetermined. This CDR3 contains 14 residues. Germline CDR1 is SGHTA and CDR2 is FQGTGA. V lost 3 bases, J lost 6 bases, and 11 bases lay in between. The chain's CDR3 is CASSLGSHSGELFF. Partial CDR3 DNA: TGTGCCAGCAGCTTGGGCAGCCACTCCGGGGAG. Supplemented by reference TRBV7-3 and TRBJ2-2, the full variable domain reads GAGVSQTPSNKVTEKGKYVELRCDPISGHTALYWYRQSLGQGPEFLIYFQGTGAADDSGLPNDRFFAVRPEGSVSTLKIQRTERGDSAVYLCASSLGSHSGELFFGEGSRLTVL.

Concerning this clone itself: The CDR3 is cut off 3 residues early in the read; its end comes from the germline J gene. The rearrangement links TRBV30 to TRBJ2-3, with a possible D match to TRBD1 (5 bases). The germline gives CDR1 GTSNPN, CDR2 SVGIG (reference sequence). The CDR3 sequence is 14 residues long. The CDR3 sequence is CAWSVGVAEETQYF. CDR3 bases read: TGTGCCTGGAGTGTAGGGGTGGCAGAAGAGACG.

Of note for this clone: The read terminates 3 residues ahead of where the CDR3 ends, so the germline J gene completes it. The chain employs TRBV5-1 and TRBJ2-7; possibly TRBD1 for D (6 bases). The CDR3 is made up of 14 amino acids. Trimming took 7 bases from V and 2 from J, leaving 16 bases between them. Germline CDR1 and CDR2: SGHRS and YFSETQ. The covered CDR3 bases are TGCGCCAGCTTCCAACCCGGGACAACCTACGAG. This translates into CASFQPGTTYE. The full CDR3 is CASFQPGTTYEQYF.

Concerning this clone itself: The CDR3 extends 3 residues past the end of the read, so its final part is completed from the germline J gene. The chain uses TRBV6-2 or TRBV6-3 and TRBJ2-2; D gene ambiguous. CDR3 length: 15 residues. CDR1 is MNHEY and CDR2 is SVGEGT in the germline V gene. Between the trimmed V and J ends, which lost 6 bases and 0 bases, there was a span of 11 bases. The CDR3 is CASRSGDANTGELFF. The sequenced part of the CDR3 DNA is TGTGCCAGCAGATCAGGCGACGCGAACACCGGGGAG.

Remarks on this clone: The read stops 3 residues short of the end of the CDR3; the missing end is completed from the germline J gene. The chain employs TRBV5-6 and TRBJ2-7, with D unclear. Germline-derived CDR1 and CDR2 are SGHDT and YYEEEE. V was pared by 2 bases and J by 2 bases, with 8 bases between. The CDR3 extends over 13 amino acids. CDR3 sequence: CASSLPYTYEQYF. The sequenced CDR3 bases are TGTGCCAGCAGCTTACCGTACACCTACGAG.

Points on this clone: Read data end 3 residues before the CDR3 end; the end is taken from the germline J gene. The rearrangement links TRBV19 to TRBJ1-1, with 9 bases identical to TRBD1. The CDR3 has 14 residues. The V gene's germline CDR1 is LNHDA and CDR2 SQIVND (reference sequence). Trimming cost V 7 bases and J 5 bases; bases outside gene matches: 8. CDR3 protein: CASTPGTGRTEAFF. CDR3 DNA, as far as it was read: TGTGCCAGTACCCCCGGGACAGGGAGGACTGAA. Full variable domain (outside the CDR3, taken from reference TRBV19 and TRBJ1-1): DGGITQSPKYLFRKEGQNVTLSCEQNLNHDAMYWYRQDPGQGLRLIYYSQIVNDFQKGDIAEGYSVSREKKESFPLTVTSAQKNPTAFYLCASTPGTGRTEAFFGQGTRLTVV.